The sequence of this T cell receptor beta chain was determined in a study of shared T cell receptors in the human thymus. Germline-derived CDR1 and CDR2 are MNHNS and SASEGT. Trimming took off 6 bases at V and 3 bases at J, with 12 bases between the two ends. The CDR3 extends over 13 amino acids. Sequencing used immunoSEQ multiplex PCR; TCRdb keeps in-frame clones, though not all of them. Of 540,000 or so clones in the sample, approximately 80% are singletons; the top ten hold more than 0.01%. These same records also appear under a second study, on human thymus T cells. That work states: Healthy Finnish infants undergoing corrective surgery for congenital heart defects provided the donor material. The study used thymus tissue resected during corrective heart surgery.

The chain carries TRBV6-1 and TRBJ2-7; D may be TRBD2 (5 bases). The origin of this receptor is a boy under three years old with a congenital heart defect. Material for sequencing was thymocytes. The CDR3: CASRATGLYEQYF. CDR3 sequence (DNA): TGTGCCAGCAGAGCAACCGGACTCTACGAGCAGTACTTC.